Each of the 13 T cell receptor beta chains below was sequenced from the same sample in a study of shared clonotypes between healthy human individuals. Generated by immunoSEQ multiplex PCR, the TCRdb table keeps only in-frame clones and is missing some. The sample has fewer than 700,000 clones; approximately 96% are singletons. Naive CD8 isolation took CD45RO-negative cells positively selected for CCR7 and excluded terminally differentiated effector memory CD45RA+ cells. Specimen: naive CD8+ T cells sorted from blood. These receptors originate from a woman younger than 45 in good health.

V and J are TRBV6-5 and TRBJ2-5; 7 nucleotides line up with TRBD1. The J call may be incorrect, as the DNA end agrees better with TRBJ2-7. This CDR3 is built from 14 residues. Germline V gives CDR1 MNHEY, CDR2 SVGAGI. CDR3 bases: TGTGCCAGCAGCGGCGGACAGGCCTCCTACGAGCAGTACTTC. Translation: CASSGGQASYEQYF.

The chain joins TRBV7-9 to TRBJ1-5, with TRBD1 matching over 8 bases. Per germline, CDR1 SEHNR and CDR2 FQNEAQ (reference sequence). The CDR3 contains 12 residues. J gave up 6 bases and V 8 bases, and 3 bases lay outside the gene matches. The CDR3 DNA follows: TGTGCCAGCGGACAGGGCAGTCAGCCCCAGCATTTT. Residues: CASGQGSQPQHF.

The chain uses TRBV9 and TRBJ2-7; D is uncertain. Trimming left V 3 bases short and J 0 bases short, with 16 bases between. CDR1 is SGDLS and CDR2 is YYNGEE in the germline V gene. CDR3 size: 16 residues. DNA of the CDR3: TGTGCCAGCAGCGGCCGACCCGACACCTACTCCTACGAGCAGTACTTC. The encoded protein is CASSGRPDTYSYEQYF.

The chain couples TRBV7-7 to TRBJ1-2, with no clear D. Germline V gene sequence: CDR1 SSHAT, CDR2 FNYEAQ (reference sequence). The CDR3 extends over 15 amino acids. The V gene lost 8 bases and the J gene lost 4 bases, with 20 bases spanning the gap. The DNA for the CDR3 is TGTGCCAGCGGTCGCAAAAGCTCTTGCCGCTATGGCTACACCTTC. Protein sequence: CASGRKSSCRYGYTF.

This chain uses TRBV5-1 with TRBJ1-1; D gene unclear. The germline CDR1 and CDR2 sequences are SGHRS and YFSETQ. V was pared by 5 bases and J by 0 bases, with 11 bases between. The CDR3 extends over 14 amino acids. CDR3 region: CASRSGRMNTEAFF. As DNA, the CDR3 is TGCGCCAGCAGGTCAGGCAGAATGAACACTGAAGCTTTCTTT. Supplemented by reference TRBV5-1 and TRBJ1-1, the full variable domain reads KAGVTQTPRYLIKTRGQQVTLSCSPISGHRSVSWYQQTPGQGLQFLFEYFSETQRNKGNFPGRFSGRQFSNSRSEMNVSTLELGDSALYLCASRSGRMNTEAFFGQGTRLTVV.

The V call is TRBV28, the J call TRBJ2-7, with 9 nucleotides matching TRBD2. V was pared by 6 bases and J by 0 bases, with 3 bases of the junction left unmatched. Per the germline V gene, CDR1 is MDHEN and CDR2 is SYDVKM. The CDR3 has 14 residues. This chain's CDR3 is CASRAGGSSYEQYF. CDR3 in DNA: TGTGCCAGCAGGGCGGGGGGGAGCTCCTACGAGCAGTACTTC.

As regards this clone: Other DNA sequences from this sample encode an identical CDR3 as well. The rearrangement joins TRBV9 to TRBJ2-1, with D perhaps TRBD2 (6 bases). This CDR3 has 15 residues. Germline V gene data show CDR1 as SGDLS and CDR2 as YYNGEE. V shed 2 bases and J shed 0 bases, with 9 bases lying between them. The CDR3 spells CASSVSGSSYNEQFF. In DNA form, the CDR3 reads TGTGCCAGCAGCGTTTCCGGGAGCTCCTACAATGAGCAGTTCTTC.

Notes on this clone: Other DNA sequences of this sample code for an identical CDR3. The CDR3 nucleotides read TGTGCCAGCTCCCCCGGGACTAGCGGGAGAAATGAGCAGTTCTTC. This encodes CASSPGTSGRNEQFF. The V gene is TRBV27, the J gene TRBJ2-1; 14 nucleotides line up with TRBD2. There are 15 residues in the CDR3. V gave up 8 bases and J gave up 7 bases; unmatched junction bases: 7. The germline CDR1 and CDR2 sequences are MNHEY and SMNVEV (reference sequence).

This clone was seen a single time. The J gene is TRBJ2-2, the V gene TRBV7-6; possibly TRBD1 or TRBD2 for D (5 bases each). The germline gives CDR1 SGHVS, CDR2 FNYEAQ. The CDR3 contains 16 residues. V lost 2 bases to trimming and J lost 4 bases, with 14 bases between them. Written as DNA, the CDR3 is TGTGCCAGCAGCTTATTTGGGGCGGGTGGCACCGGGGAGCTGTTTTTT. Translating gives CASSLFGAGGTGELFF.

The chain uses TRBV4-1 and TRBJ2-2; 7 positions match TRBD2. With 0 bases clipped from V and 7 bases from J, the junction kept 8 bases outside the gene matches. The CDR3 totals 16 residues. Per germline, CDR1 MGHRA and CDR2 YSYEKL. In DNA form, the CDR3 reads TGCGCCAGCAGCCAAGAGGGGGAGGGCCTTGGCGGGGAGCTGTTTTTT. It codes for CASSQEGEGLGGELFF.

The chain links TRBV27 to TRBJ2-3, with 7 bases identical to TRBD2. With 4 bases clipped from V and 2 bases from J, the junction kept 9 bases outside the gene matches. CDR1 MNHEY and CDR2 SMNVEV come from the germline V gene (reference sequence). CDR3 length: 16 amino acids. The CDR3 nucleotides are TGTGCCAGCAGTTCTGGACTAGACACCTACACAGATACGCAGTATTTT. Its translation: CASSSGLDTYTDTQYF.

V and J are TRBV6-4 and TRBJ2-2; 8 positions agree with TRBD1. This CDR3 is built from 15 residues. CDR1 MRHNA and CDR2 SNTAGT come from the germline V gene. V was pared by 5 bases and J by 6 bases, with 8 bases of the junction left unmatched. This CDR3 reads CASSQGQGGSGELFF. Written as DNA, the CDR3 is TGTGCCAGCAGTCAAGGACAGGGAGGTTCCGGGGAGCTGTTTTTT.

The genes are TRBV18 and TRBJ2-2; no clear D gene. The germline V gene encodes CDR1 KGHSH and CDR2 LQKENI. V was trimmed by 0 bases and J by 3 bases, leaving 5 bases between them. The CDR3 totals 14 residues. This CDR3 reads CASSPPTDTGELFF. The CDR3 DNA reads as TGTGCCAGCTCACCACCTACGGACACCGGGGAGCTGTTTTTT.